This T cell receptor beta chain was profiled in a study of T cell repertoires in cytomegalovirus infection. Whole-study context: Public TCR beta signatures marked donors with CMV infection and the matching HLA.

This clonotype was seen more than once but under ten times. The target antigen is unknown. TCRdb analysed the reads with MiXCR anew, one entry per CDR3 protein. This sample carries approximately 260,000 distinct CDR3 sequences, about a sixth of them seen once, and the ten largest clones take around 43%. Between the trimmed V and J ends, which lost 5 bases and 9 bases, there was a span of 14 bases. There are 13 residues in the CDR3. CDR1 is MNHEY and CDR2 is SVGEGT in the germline V gene. Overall study results and limits: Carriage of CMV together with the relevant HLA was identifiable through cumulative public TCR beta family frequency. HLA-C-restricted CMV clonotypes gave the most frequent clonotype in two of eight donors.

Specimen: CD8+ T cells from PBMCs. The chain uses TRBV6-2 or TRBV6-3 and TRBJ2-1; D call uncertain. This receptor was obtained from a human donor in good health (CMV status not recorded). Some clones in this sample may be carry-over from other donors' samples. The CDR3 loop is CASSAGPSSEQFF. CDR3 sequence (DNA): TGTGCCAGCAGTGCTGGACCATCAAGTGAGCAGTTCTTC.